The present entry profiles one TCR beta chain with its context. Its antigen is undetermined. The V gene lost 1 base and the J gene lost 0 bases, with 2 bases spanning the gap. The CDR3 covers 13 residues. Germline CDR1 is SEHNR and CDR2 is FQNEAQ (reference sequence). The data belong to a study of T cell responses to AZD1222 COVID-19 vaccine. Study-wide results and limits: Possibly, clonal diversity was underestimated; donors were largely white British and included more females.

Sequencing was performed with immunoSEQ multiplex PCR; in TCRdb, only in-frame clones are kept and a portion is missing. This sample has 150,000 to 160,000 clones; 90% occur once, and the top ten carry roughly 1.6%. This TCR came from an adult who received the AZD1222 COVID-19 vaccine. V is TRBV7-9 and J is TRBJ2-3; D not certain. The source was peripheral blood, collected 28 days after the second AZD1222 dose. The CDR3 sequence: CASSLGSTDTQYF. The CDR3 bases are TGTGCCAGCAGCTTAGGGAGCACAGATACGCAGTATTTT.